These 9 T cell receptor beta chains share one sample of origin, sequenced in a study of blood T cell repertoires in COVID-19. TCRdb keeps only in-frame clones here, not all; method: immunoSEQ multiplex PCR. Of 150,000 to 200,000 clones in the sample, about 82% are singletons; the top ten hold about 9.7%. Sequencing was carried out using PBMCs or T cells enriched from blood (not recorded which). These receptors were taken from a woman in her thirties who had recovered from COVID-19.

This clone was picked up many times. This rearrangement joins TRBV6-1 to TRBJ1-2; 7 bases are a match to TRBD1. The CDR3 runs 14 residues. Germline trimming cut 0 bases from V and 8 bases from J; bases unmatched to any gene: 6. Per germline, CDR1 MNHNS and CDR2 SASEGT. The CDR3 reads CASSEAGDSSGYTF. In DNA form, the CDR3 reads TGTGCCAGCAGTGAAGCCGGGGACAGCTCCGGCTACACCTTC.

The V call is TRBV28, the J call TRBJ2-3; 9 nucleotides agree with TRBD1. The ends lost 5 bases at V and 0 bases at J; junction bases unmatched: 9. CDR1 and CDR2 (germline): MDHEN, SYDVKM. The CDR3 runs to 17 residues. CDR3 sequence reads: CASSAYSGTGSTDTQYF. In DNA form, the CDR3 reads TGTGCCAGCAGTGCATATTCCGGGACAGGGAGCACAGATACGCAGTATTTT.

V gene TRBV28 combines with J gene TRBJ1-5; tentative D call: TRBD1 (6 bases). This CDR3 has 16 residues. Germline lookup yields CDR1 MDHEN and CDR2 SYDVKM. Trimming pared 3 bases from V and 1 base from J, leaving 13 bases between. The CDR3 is CASSLTGLWSNQPQHF. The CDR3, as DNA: TGTGCCAGCAGTTTGACAGGCCTCTGGAGCAATCAGCCCCAGCATTTT.

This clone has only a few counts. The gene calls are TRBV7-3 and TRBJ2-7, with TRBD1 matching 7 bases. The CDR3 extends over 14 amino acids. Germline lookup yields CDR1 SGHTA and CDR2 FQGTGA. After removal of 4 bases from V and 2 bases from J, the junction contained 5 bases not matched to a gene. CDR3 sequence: CASSSETGPYEQYF. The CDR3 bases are TGTGCCAGCAGCTCTGAGACAGGGCCCTACGAGCAGTACTTC. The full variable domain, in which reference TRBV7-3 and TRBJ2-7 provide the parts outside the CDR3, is GAGVSQTPSNKVTEKGKYVELRCDPISGHTALYWYRQSLGQGPEFLIYFQGTGAADDSGLPNDRFFAVRPEGSVSTLKIQRTERGDSAVYLCASSSETGPYEQYFGPGTRLTVT.

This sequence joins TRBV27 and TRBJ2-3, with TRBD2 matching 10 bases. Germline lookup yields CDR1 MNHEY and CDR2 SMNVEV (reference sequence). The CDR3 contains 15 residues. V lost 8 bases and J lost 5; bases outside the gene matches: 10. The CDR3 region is CASLGLAGGGDTQYF. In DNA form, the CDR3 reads TGTGCCAGCCTGGGGTTAGCGGGAGGAGGAGATACGCAGTATTTT.

The CDR3 reads CASRLTGGLSYEQYF. The CDR3 bases are TGTGCCAGCAGACTAACAGGGGGCTTGTCCTACGAGCAGTACTTC. This rearrangement joins TRBV28 to TRBJ2-7; 9 bases line up with TRBD1. Trimming at V came to 6 bases and at J to 1 base, leaving 7 bases not matched to a gene. CDR3 size: 15 residues. CDR1 is MDHEN, CDR2 SYDVKM, per germline.

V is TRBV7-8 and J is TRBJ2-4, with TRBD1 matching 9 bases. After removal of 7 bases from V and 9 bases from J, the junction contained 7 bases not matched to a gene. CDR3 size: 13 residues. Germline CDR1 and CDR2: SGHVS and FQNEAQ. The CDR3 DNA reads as TGTGCCAGCACCAAAACAGGGGGCGGCATTCAGTACTTC. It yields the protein CASTKTGGGIQYF.

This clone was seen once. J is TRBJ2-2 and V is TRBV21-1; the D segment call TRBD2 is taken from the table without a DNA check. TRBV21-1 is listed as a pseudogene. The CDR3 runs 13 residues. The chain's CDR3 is CARFEAGTGELFF. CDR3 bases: TGTGCCCGATTTGAGGCTGGCACCGGGGAGCTGTTTTTT.

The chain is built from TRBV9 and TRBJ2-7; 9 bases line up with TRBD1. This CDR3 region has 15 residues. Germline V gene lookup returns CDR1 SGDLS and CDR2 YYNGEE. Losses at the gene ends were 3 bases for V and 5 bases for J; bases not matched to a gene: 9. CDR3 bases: TGTGCCAGCAGCGCCGGGACAGGGCCGTCTGACGAGCAGTACTTC. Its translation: CASSAGTGPSDEQYF.